This is a list of T cell receptor beta chains from one sample in a study of identical twins. Using its own MiXCR run on the 5' RACE reads, TCRdb lists one record per CDR3 protein. Of hundreds of thousands of distinct CDR3 sequences detected, about 12% appear once; the ten largest clones hold about 1.6%. This sample was shared with a second study, whose subject was yellow fever vaccine responses in identical twins.

The material sequenced was PBMCs. The origin of the receptors is a woman aged 18 to 35 in good health. Each CDR3 is given with its conserved first and last residue. Each record gives: J gene, V gene, D gene, clone size, CDR3 protein, CDR3 DNA. D genes are given only for firm matches. A row's size may be missing; if present it is once, few, many or a size class.

>TRBJ2-5|TRBV10-3|.|few
CAISDPEDGQETQYF
TGTGCCATCAGTGACCCGGAGGACGGTCAAGAGACCCAGTACTTC
>TRBJ2-3|TRBV3-1|TRBD2|few
CASSQSRTSGRAVESDTQYF
TGTGCCAGCAGCCAGTCGCGGACTAGCGGGAGGGCCGTGGAGTCGGATACGCAGTATTTT
>TRBJ2-7|TRBV20-1|TRBD2|.
CSASTSGSSYEQYF
TGCAGTGCTAGTACTAGCGGGAGCTCCTACGAGCAGTACTTC
>TRBJ2-7|TRBV2|.|few
CASSGPRNGKYEQYF
TGTGCCAGCAGTGGCCCTCGCAACGGGAAATACGAGCAGTACTTC
>TRBJ2-3|TRBV12-3/TRBV12-4|.|few
CASSLQGPADTQYF
TGTGCCAGCAGTTTACAAGGCCCCGCAGATACGCAGTATTTT
>TRBJ2-1|TRBV7-9|TRBD2|few
CASSLVSGLAVHEQFF
TGTGCCAGCAGCTTAGTGTCAGGACTAGCGGTCCATGAGCAGTTCTTC
>TRBJ2-1|TRBV11-1|.|many
CAAGWGSWSNEQFF
TGTGCCGCCGGGTGGGGTTCGTGGAGCAATGAGCAGTTCTTC
>TRBJ1-5|TRBV2|.|.
CASSEPAGNQPQHF
TGTGCCAGCAGTGAACCGGCAGGGAATCAGCCCCAGCATTTT
>TRBJ2-2|TRBV20-1|.|few
CSALGGAENTGELFF
TGCAGTGCGCTGGGGGGAGCGGAAAACACCGGGGAGCTGTTTTTT
>TRBJ1-1|TRBV28|.|.
CASSPRTEAFF
TGTGCCAGCAGTCCGCGTACTGAAGCTTTCTTT
>TRBJ2-1|TRBV4-1|.|.
CASSHAGTSYFEQFF
TGCGCCAGCAGCCATGCCGGGACCTCTTATTTTGAGCAGTTCTTC
>TRBJ2-1|TRBV25-1|.|.
CASLRERRGRNEQFF
TGTGCCAGTCTCAGGGAAAGGAGGGGAAGGAATGAGCAGTTCTTC
>TRBJ2-1|TRBV20-1|TRBD2|.
CSARDLRGGISSYNEQFF
TGCAGTGCTAGAGATCTGCGGGGGGGGATAAGCTCCTACAATGAGCAGTTCTTC
>TRBJ1-6|TRBV3-1|TRBD1|many
CASSPLPTGALSPLHF
TGTGCCAGCAGCCCACTACCTACAGGGGCACTCTCACCCCTCCACTTT
>TRBJ2-5|TRBV12-3/TRBV12-4|TRBD2|.
CASSLAPTGGDETQYF
TGTGCCAGCAGTTTAGCGCCAACGGGAGGAGATGAGACCCAGTACTTC
>TRBJ1-1|TRBV12-3/TRBV12-4|TRBD1|.
CASSQWDRGNTEAFF
TGTGCCAGCAGTCAATGGGACAGGGGCAACACTGAAGCTTTCTTT
>TRBJ2-1|TRBV7-8|.|few
CASSSHLGTGSYNEQFF
TGTGCCAGCAGCTCGCACCTCGGGACTGGCTCCTACAATGAGCAGTTCTTC
>TRBJ2-3|TRBV12-3/TRBV12-4|.|.
CASSLPNTGGGTTDTQYF
TGTGCCAGCAGTTTACCAAACACGGGGGGAGGGACAACAGATACGCAGTATTTT
>TRBJ2-3|TRBV12-3/TRBV12-4|.|many
CASSLHFDTQYF
TGTGCCAGCAGCTTACATTTTGATACGCAGTATTTT
>TRBJ2-1|TRBV11-2|.|few
CASSFVFRTGTHNEQFF
TGTGCCAGCAGCTTTGTCTTTAGGACCGGGACACACAATGAGCAGTTCTTC
>TRBJ2-7|TRBV7-2|.|many
CASSPRGGYEQYF
TGTGCCAGCAGCCCTCGGGGAGGTTACGAGCAGTACTTC
>TRBJ2-2|TRBV12-3/TRBV12-4|TRBD2|.
CTCSTSGLALNTGELFF
TGTACCTGCAGCACCTCGGGACTAGCGCTGAACACCGGGGAGCTGTTTTTT
>TRBJ1-2|TRBV4-1|.|few
CASSREQGLGGYTF
TGCGCCAGCAGCCGCGAACAGGGTTTGGGAGGCTACACCTTC
>TRBJ2-1|TRBV7-9|.|.
CASSFSPRRNEQFF
TGTGCCAGCAGCTTTAGCCCGCGGCGGAATGAGCAGTTCTTC
>TRBJ2-7|TRBV7-6|.|.
CASSFPVGSYEQYF
TGTGCCAGCAGCTTCCCGGTGGGGAGCTACGAGCAGTACTTC
>TRBJ2-7|TRBV7-8|.|.
CASSLGGVTYEQYF
TGTGCCAGCAGCTTAGGGGGCGTTACCTACGAGCAGTACTTC
>TRBJ1-1|TRBV12-3/TRBV12-4|.|.
CASGGRSSNTEAFF
TGTGCCAGCGGGGGACGCAGCTCGAACACTGAAGCTTTCTTT
>TRBJ1-1|TRBV2|.|few
CASSDGQTYEAFF
TGTGCCAGCAGTGACGGGCAGACCTATGAAGCTTTCTTT
>TRBJ2-5|TRBV7-6|.|.
CASSLTSGQERETQYF
TGTGCCAGCAGCCTTACTAGCGGACAGGAGCGAGAGACCCAGTACTTC
>TRBJ2-5|TRBV7-9|.|.
CASTHLLDTRQETQYF
TGTGCCAGCACCCATCTCCTGGACACCCGGCAAGAGACCCAGTACTTC
>TRBJ2-1|TRBV5-1|TRBD2|many
CASSISSGTYNEQFF
TGCGCCAGCAGCATTAGTAGCGGGACCTACAATGAGCAGTTCTTC
>TRBJ1-1|TRBV15|.|many
CATSSLKNTEAFF
TGTGCCACCAGCAGCTTGAAAAACACTGAAGCTTTCTTT
>TRBJ2-3|TRBV20-1|TRBD2|.
CTRGRSSGGSDTQYF
TGCACACGAGGACGGTCTAGCGGGGGATCAGATACGCAGTATTTT
>TRBJ1-1|TRBV10-3|.|many
CAISGGNTEAFF
TGTGCCATCAGTGGGGGGAACACTGAAGCTTTCTTT
>TRBJ2-5|TRBV29-1|.|few
CSVPSTYQETQYF
TGCAGCGTTCCTTCCACGTACCAAGAGACCCAGTACTTC
>TRBJ2-5|TRBV6-1|TRBD1|.
CASTREWTGGWVGMETQYF
TGTGCCAGCACCCGCGAATGGACAGGGGGCTGGGTGGGGATGGAGACCCAGTACTTC
>TRBJ2-1|TRBV4-1|TRBD2|.
CASSQVAGGHNEQFF
TGCGCCAGCAGCCAAGTAGCGGGGGGGCACAATGAGCAGTTCTTC
>TRBJ2-7|TRBV18|.|.
CASSPEQLYEQYF
TGTGCCAGCTCACCCGAACAGCTCTACGAGCAGTACTTC
>TRBJ2-7|TRBV7-9|TRBD1|few
CASSPSGTGTYEQYF
TGTGCCAGCAGCCCCTCCGGGACAGGGACTTACGAGCAGTACTTC
>TRBJ2-5|TRBV6-1|TRBD1|few
CASRDRDRGQETQYF
TGTGCCAGCAGGGACCGGGACAGGGGCCAAGAGACCCAGTACTTC
>TRBJ2-2|TRBV6-1|.|few
CASSPPAGLPGELFF
TGTGCCAGCAGCCCCCCAGCAGGTCTTCCCGGGGAGCTGTTTTTT
>TRBJ2-6|TRBV2|.|.
CASSVGGTFGANVLTF
TGTGCCAGCAGTGTCGGCGGGACGTTTGGGGCCAACGTCCTGACTTTC
>TRBJ2-1|TRBV27|TRBD2|.
CASSSYGRALTNEQFF
TGTGCCAGCAGCTCCTACGGGAGGGCCTTGACCAATGAGCAGTTCTTC
>TRBJ1-1|TRBV7-9|TRBD1|many
CASSTGQGTNTEAFF
TGTGCCAGCAGCACTGGACAGGGCACGAACACTGAAGCTTTCTTT
>TRBJ2-5|TRBV10-3|TRBD1|few
CAISTKRTGGSLETQYF
TGTGCCATCAGCACGAAAAGGACAGGGGGCTCCTTGGAGACCCAGTACTTC
>TRBJ1-1|TRBV7-9|TRBD1|many
CASSFYRGVPTEAFF
TGTGCCAGCAGCTTCTACAGGGGGGTACCCACTGAAGCTTTCTTT
>TRBJ1-2|TRBV24-1|TRBD1|many
CATSDADRAGYTF
TGTGCCACCAGTGATGCCGACAGGGCTGGCTACACCTTC
>TRBJ1-3|TRBV29-1|TRBD1|few
CSVAGTGESTIYF
TGCAGCGTTGCCGGGACAGGGGAAAGCACCATATATTTT